This record looks at one T cell receptor (beta chain) sequence and its context. The data originate from a study of blood T cell repertoires in COVID-19. For the study at large: Both acute and convalescent COVID-19 samples were obtained from the United States, Italy and Spain. The cDNA or gDNA used as material had been derived from T cells, B-cell-depleted T cells, or PBMCs.

In the original analysis: Scientists estimated how many nucleated cells there were by amplifying reference gene primers. TCRdb keeps only in-frame clones here, not all; method: immunoSEQ multiplex PCR. V and J calls and clone size are given by that table; D and trimming were obtained from the DNA. The sample shows about 92,000 clones, about 91% of them seen only once. The V gene's germline CDR1 is SGHNT and CDR2 YYREEE (reference sequence). Trimming shortened V by 7 bases and J by 1 base, and 17 bases separated the two germline ends. The CDR3 spans 15 residues. This clonotype was sampled from a human donor with active COVID-19. The donor label of this sample is uncertain. The sequenced sample consisted of peripheral blood. The chain is built from TRBV5-4 and TRBJ1-1; D is perhaps TRBD1 (6 bases). The CDR3 protein is CASLGATPGNTEAFF. CDR3 in DNA: TGTGCCAGCTTGGGGGCGACCCCAGGGAACACTGAAGCTTTCTTT.